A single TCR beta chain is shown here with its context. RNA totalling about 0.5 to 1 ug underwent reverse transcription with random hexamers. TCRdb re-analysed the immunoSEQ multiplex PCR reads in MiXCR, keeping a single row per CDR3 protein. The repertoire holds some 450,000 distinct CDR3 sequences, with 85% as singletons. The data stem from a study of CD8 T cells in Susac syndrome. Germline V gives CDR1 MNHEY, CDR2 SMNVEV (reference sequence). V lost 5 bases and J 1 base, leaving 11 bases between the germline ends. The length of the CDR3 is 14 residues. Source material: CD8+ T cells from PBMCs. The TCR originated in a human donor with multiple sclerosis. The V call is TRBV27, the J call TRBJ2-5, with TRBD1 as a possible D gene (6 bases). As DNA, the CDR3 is TGTGCCAGCAGTATGCAGGGGCGCCAAGAGACCCAGTACTTC. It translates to CASSMQGRQETQYF.